What follows describes a single T cell receptor (beta chain). Per the original methods: Researchers report that nucleated cell counts were estimated from reference gene primer amplification. The data were produced by immunoSEQ multiplex PCR, yet TCRdb's version contains in-frame clones alone and is incomplete. The V and J calls and the clone size are those of that table, but D and trimming were determined from the DNA. The data hold roughly 250,000 clones, with roughly 84% observed a single time. This specimen belongs to a study of blood T cell repertoires in COVID-19. Study background: There were acute and convalescent COVID-19 samples, and they came from the United States, Italy and Spain.

With 1 base removed from V and 2 bases from J, the gap between germline ends came to 9 bases. The CDR3 is 15 residues long. Germline values: CDR1 SGHTA, CDR2 FQGNSA. The V and J genes are TRBV7-2 and TRBJ1-3; D call uncertain. Sequenced material: peripheral blood. The TCR was taken from a person between 65 and 79 years old with COVID-19, enrolled during active disease. CDR3 DNA sequence: TGTGCCAGCAGCTTAGATTCCAGGACTGGAAACACCATATATTTT. This codes for CASSLDSRTGNTIYF. Complete variable domain (other parts from reference TRBV7-2 and TRBJ1-3): GAGVSQSPSNKVTEKGKDVELRCDPISGHTALYWYRQSLGQGLEFLIYFQGNSAPDKSGLPSDRFSAERTGGSVSTLTIQRTQQEDSAVYLCASSLDSRTGNTIYFGEGSWLTVV.